This paragraph reports one T cell receptor beta chain. TCR beta sequencing covered blood CD8+ and CD4+ T cells. The multiple sclerosis controls were treatment-naive patients, and their relapsing-remitting disease was stable or active. Isolation of CD8+ and CD4+ T cells was performed negatively, whereas enrichment of TEMRA cells was done by FACS. These data belong to a study of CD8 T cells in Susac syndrome. Germline assignment: CDR1 SGHRS and CDR2 YFSETQ. V lost 0 bases, J lost 0 bases, and 9 bases lay in between. This CDR3 region has 15 residues. Random hexamers were used to reverse transcribe roughly 0.5 to 1 ug of RNA. The authors amplified TCR beta CDR3 across 54 Vbeta and 13 Jbeta using immunoSEQ multiplex PCR. MiXCR, run by TCRdb on the immunoSEQ multiplex PCR reads, gives a single entry per CDR3 protein. Altogether about 250,000 distinct CDR3 sequences are present, approximately 92% being singletons, with the ten largest covering about 0.07%.

The TCR originated in a human donor with multiple sclerosis. The specimen was CD4+ T cells from PBMCs. The V gene is TRBV5-1, the J gene TRBJ1-1; D is unresolved. CDR3 in amino acids: CASSLGRSMNTEAFF. In DNA form, the CDR3 reads TGCGCCAGCAGCTTGGGTCGGAGCATGAACACTGAAGCTTTCTTT.